The rows below give T cell receptor beta chains drawn from one sample of a study of cytomegalovirus exposure and HLA in healthy donors. The data were produced by immunoSEQ multiplex PCR, yet TCRdb's version contains in-frame clones alone and is incomplete. This sample has approximately 120,000 clones, with over 60% found just once. Sequencing was performed on PBMCs. These receptors came from a man over 45 in good health and CMV-seronegative. Both conserved end residues are part of each CDR3. Each record gives: D gene, clone size, CDR3 length, V gene, J gene, CDR3 protein, CDR3 DNA. D genes are given only for firm matches. Part of the rows lack a size; the others show once, few, many or a class for expanded clones.

D gene: TRBD2; clone size: -; CDR3 length: 14; V gene: TRBV9; J gene: TRBJ2-1; CDR3 protein: CASSPRTSGGPQFF; CDR3 DNA: TGTGCCAGCAGCCCGAGGACTAGCGGGGGGCCCCAGTTCTTC
D gene: -; clone size: -; CDR3 length: 13; V gene: TRBV6-1; J gene: TRBJ1-2; CDR3 protein: CASSEGQGSGYTF; CDR3 DNA: TGTGCCAGCAGTGAAGGGCAGGGATCTGGCTACACCTTC
D gene: -; clone size: -; CDR3 length: 14; V gene: TRBV6-5; J gene: TRBJ1-4; CDR3 protein: CASSYLSGNEKLFF; CDR3 DNA: TGTGCCAGCAGTTATCTTTCGGGGAATGAAAAACTGTTTTTT
D gene: -; clone size: -; CDR3 length: 12; V gene: TRBV29-1; J gene: TRBJ1-1; CDR3 protein: CSVDVQRTEAFF; CDR3 DNA: TGCAGCGTTGATGTGCAGCGCACTGAAGCTTTCTTT
D gene: TRBD1; clone size: once; CDR3 length: 13; V gene: TRBV6-5; J gene: TRBJ2-1; CDR3 protein: CASRQGAYNEQFF; CDR3 DNA: TGTGCCAGCCGACAGGGGGCGTACAATGAGCAGTTCTTC
D gene: -; clone size: -; CDR3 length: 14; V gene: TRBV7-9; J gene: TRBJ1-1; CDR3 protein: CASSSDRWNTEAFF; CDR3 DNA: TGTGCCAGCAGCTCGGACAGATGGAACACTGAAGCTTTCTTT
D gene: TRBD1; clone size: -; CDR3 length: 16; V gene: TRBV15; J gene: TRBJ2-2; CDR3 protein: CATSRDRGLETGELFF; CDR3 DNA: TGTGCCACCAGCAGAGACAGGGGGCTTGAGACCGGGGAGCTGTTTTTT
D gene: -; clone size: -; CDR3 length: 15; V gene: TRBV4-1; J gene: TRBJ2-2; CDR3 protein: CASSQDAGRTGELFF; CDR3 DNA: TGCGCCAGCAGCCAAGATGCGGGCAGAACCGGGGAGCTGTTTTTT
D gene: -; clone size: few; CDR3 length: 15; V gene: TRBV23-1; J gene: TRBJ2-7; CDR3 protein: CASSQPDRFTYEQYF; CDR3 DNA: TGCGCCAGCAGTCAACCAGACAGGTTTACCTACGAGCAGTACTTC
D gene: -; clone size: few; CDR3 length: 14; V gene: TRBV2; J gene: TRBJ1-4; CDR3 protein: CASSRGNTNEKLFF; CDR3 DNA: TGTGCCAGCAGTCGGGGGAATACTAATGAAAAACTGTTTTTT
D gene: -; clone size: -; CDR3 length: 13; V gene: TRBV2; J gene: TRBJ1-2; CDR3 protein: CASSEALGGGYTF; CDR3 DNA: TGTGCCAGCAGTGAAGCGCTCGGGGGGGGCTACACCTTC
D gene: -; clone size: -; CDR3 length: 14; V gene: TRBV4-3; J gene: TRBJ1-6; CDR3 protein: CASSQGPTGSPLHF; CDR3 DNA: TGCGCCAGCAGCCAAGGCCCGACCGGGTCACCCCTCCACTTT
D gene: -; clone size: -; CDR3 length: 16; V gene: TRBV5-4; J gene: TRBJ2-2; CDR3 protein: CASSPAGPENTGELFF; CDR3 DNA: TGTGCCAGCAGCCCGGCAGGTCCAGAGAACACCGGGGAGCTGTTTTTT
D gene: -; clone size: -; CDR3 length: 12; V gene: TRBV11-2; J gene: TRBJ1-3; CDR3 protein: CASSPSSCTIYF; CDR3 DNA: TGTGCCAGCAGCCCCTCCTCTTGCACCATATATTTT
D gene: -; clone size: -; CDR3 length: 13; V gene: TRBV19; J gene: TRBJ1-2; CDR3 protein: CASSATENHGYTF; CDR3 DNA: TGTGCCAGTAGTGCCACAGAGAATCATGGCTACACCTTC
D gene: TRBD1; clone size: -; CDR3 length: 14; V gene: TRBV10-2; J gene: TRBJ1-1; CDR3 protein: CASTRDRVNTEAFF; CDR3 DNA: TGCGCCAGCACTCGGGACAGGGTGAACACTGAAGCTTTCTTT
D gene: -; clone size: -; CDR3 length: 14; V gene: TRBV13; J gene: TRBJ1-5; CDR3 protein: CASSLGGEGQPQHF; CDR3 DNA: TGTGCCAGCAGCTTAGGTGGGGAGGGTCAGCCCCAGCATTTT
D gene: TRBD1; clone size: -; CDR3 length: 15; V gene: TRBV5-1; J gene: TRBJ2-3; CDR3 protein: CASSLAEGGSDTQYF; CDR3 DNA: TGCGCCAGCAGCTTGGCCGAAGGGGGCTCAGATACGCAGTATTTT
D gene: TRBD2; clone size: -; CDR3 length: 17; V gene: TRBV19; J gene: TRBJ2-7; CDR3 protein: CASSITSGETMAYEQYF; CDR3 DNA: TGTGCCAGTAGTATCACCAGCGGGGAGACAATGGCCTACGAGCAGTACTTC
D gene: TRBD1; clone size: -; CDR3 length: 17; V gene: TRBV11-3; J gene: TRBJ2-6; CDR3 protein: CASSPGQGKAGANVLTF; CDR3 DNA: TGTGCCAGCAGCCCTGGACAGGGGAAGGCTGGGGCCAACGTCCTGACTTTC
D gene: -; clone size: -; CDR3 length: 15; V gene: TRBV19; J gene: TRBJ1-1; CDR3 protein: CASSSDRGVWTEAFF; CDR3 DNA: TGTGCCAGTAGTTCCGATCGCGGGGTTTGGACTGAAGCTTTCTTT
D gene: TRBD2; clone size: -; CDR3 length: 16; V gene: TRBV28; J gene: TRBJ2-1; CDR3 protein: CASSPASGGVYNEQFF; CDR3 DNA: TGTGCCAGCAGTCCTGCCTCTGGGGGGGTTTACAATGAGCAGTTCTTC
D gene: -; clone size: -; CDR3 length: 16; V gene: TRBV27; J gene: TRBJ1-6; CDR3 protein: CAPADTGLGRILALHF; CDR3 DNA: TGTGCCCCAGCAGATACCGGACTAGGACGAATTTTGGCCCTCCACTTT
D gene: -; clone size: -; CDR3 length: 14; V gene: TRBV4-1; J gene: TRBJ2-2; CDR3 protein: CASRRQSNTGELFF; CDR3 DNA: TGCGCCAGCAGACGACAGAGCAACACCGGGGAGCTGTTTTTT
D gene: -; clone size: -; CDR3 length: 16; V gene: TRBV5-6; J gene: TRBJ2-2; CDR3 protein: CASSLGPQGRAGELFF; CDR3 DNA: TGTGCCAGCAGCTTGGGCCCACAGGGTCGTGCCGGGGAGCTGTTTTTT
D gene: -; clone size: once; CDR3 length: 16; V gene: TRBV4-3; J gene: TRBJ1-6; CDR3 protein: CASSQDATAYNSPLHF; CDR3 DNA: TGCGCCAGCAGCCAAGATGCGACAGCATATAATTCACCCCTCCACTTT
D gene: TRBD1; clone size: -; CDR3 length: 17; V gene: TRBV5-6; J gene: TRBJ2-3; CDR3 protein: CASSANGQGLSADTQYF; CDR3 DNA: TGTGCCAGCAGCGCGAACGGACAGGGTTTGAGTGCAGATACGCAGTATTTT
D gene: -; clone size: few; CDR3 length: 17; V gene: TRBV5-4; J gene: TRBJ1-2; CDR3 protein: CASSSGPPTTGENGYTF; CDR3 DNA: TGTGCCAGCAGCTCGGGACCCCCCACGACAGGAGAGAATGGCTACACCTTC
D gene: TRBD2; clone size: -; CDR3 length: 14; V gene: TRBV11-3; J gene: TRBJ2-3; CDR3 protein: CASSLGGSTDTQYF; CDR3 DNA: TGTGCCAGCAGCTTGGGGGGGAGCACAGATACGCAGTATTTT
D gene: -; clone size: -; CDR3 length: 11; V gene: TRBV2; J gene: TRBJ2-1; CDR3 protein: CASRVTNEQFF; CDR3 DNA: TGTGCCAGCAGAGTAACTAATGAGCAGTTCTTC
D gene: -; clone size: -; CDR3 length: 16; V gene: TRBV9; J gene: TRBJ2-7; CDR3 protein: CASSVAGDRSYYEQYF; CDR3 DNA: TGTGCCAGCAGCGTAGCAGGAGACAGGAGTTACTACGAGCAGTACTTC
D gene: -; clone size: -; CDR3 length: 14; V gene: TRBV6-1; J gene: TRBJ2-3; CDR3 protein: CASSSQGGPDTQYF; CDR3 DNA: TGTGCCAGCAGTAGTCAGGGGGGTCCAGATACGCAGTATTTT
D gene: -; clone size: -; CDR3 length: 15; V gene: TRBV6-1; J gene: TRBJ2-3; CDR3 protein: CASSPNPSTGDTQYF; CDR3 DNA: TGTGCCAGCAGCCCTAATCCGTCAACAGGCGATACGCAGTATTTT
D gene: TRBD2; clone size: -; CDR3 length: 14; V gene: TRBV2; J gene: TRBJ2-3; CDR3 protein: CATQAGGPTDTQYF; CDR3 DNA: TGTGCCACCCAGGCGGGGGGGCCAACAGATACGCAGTATTTT
D gene: TRBD2; clone size: -; CDR3 length: 14; V gene: TRBV4-1; J gene: TRBJ2-2; CDR3 protein: CARSGTRGAGELFF; CDR3 DNA: TGCGCCAGGTCCGGGACTAGGGGTGCCGGGGAGCTGTTTTTT
D gene: -; clone size: -; CDR3 length: 14; V gene: TRBV2; J gene: TRBJ2-4; CDR3 protein: CASIRTEGQNIQYF; CDR3 DNA: TGTGCCAGCATTAGGACAGAGGGCCAAAACATTCAGTACTTC
D gene: -; clone size: -; CDR3 length: 15; V gene: TRBV5-6; J gene: TRBJ1-2; CDR3 protein: CASSLAGGVVYGYTF; CDR3 DNA: TGTGCCAGCAGCTTGGCAGGAGGGGTTGTCTATGGCTACACCTTC
D gene: -; clone size: once; CDR3 length: 14; V gene: TRBV5-1; J gene: TRBJ1-5; CDR3 protein: CASSPDISNQPQHF; CDR3 DNA: TGCGCCAGCAGCCCCGACATTAGCAATCAGCCCCAGCATTTT
D gene: -; clone size: -; CDR3 length: 12; V gene: TRBV28; J gene: TRBJ1-2; CDR3 protein: CGAEGTNYGYTF; CDR3 DNA: TGTGGCGCGGAGGGGACCAACTATGGCTACACCTTC
D gene: -; clone size: -; CDR3 length: 11; V gene: TRBV6-5; J gene: TRBJ1-1; CDR3 protein: CASSSSTEAFF; CDR3 DNA: TGTGCCAGCAGTTCTAGTACTGAAGCTTTCTTT
D gene: -; clone size: few; CDR3 length: 10; V gene: TRBV2; J gene: TRBJ1-2; CDR3 protein: CASRLSGYTF; CDR3 DNA: TGTGCCAGCAGGCTAAGTGGCTACACCTTC
D gene: TRBD2; clone size: -; CDR3 length: 16; V gene: TRBV11-2; J gene: TRBJ2-3; CDR3 protein: CASSYSGGVSTDTQYF; CDR3 DNA: TGTGCCAGCAGCTATAGCGGGGGGGTTAGCACAGATACGCAGTATTTT
D gene: TRBD1; clone size: -; CDR3 length: 14; V gene: TRBV19; J gene: TRBJ1-2; CDR3 protein: CASSRRGPLSGYTF; CDR3 DNA: TGTGCCAGTAGTCGCAGGGGGCCCCTGAGCGGCTACACCTTC
D gene: -; clone size: -; CDR3 length: 15; V gene: TRBV7-2; J gene: TRBJ1-4; CDR3 protein: CASSLERAWDSRLFF; CDR3 DNA: TGTGCCAGCAGCTTAGAACGAGCTTGGGACTCGAGACTGTTTTTT
D gene: TRBD2; clone size: -; CDR3 length: 15; V gene: TRBV7-8; J gene: TRBJ2-5; CDR3 protein: CASSKNSGVQETQYF; CDR3 DNA: TGTGCCAGCAGCAAAAATAGCGGGGTTCAAGAGACCCAGTACTTC
D gene: -; clone size: -; CDR3 length: 14; V gene: TRBV2; J gene: TRBJ1-1; CDR3 protein: CASTRFQEDTEAFF; CDR3 DNA: TGTGCCAGCACCCGCTTCCAAGAGGACACTGAAGCTTTCTTT
D gene: TRBD2; clone size: -; CDR3 length: 14; V gene: TRBV18; J gene: TRBJ2-7; CDR3 protein: CASSLGGNSYEQYF; CDR3 DNA: TGTGCCAGCTCACTGGGAGGGAACTCCTACGAGCAGTACTTC
D gene: TRBD2; clone size: -; CDR3 length: 15; V gene: TRBV19; J gene: TRBJ2-3; CDR3 protein: CASSMSLGRTDTQYF; CDR3 DNA: TGTGCCAGTAGTATGTCACTCGGGAGGACAGATACGCAGTATTTT
D gene: -; clone size: -; CDR3 length: 14; V gene: TRBV28; J gene: TRBJ1-2; CDR3 protein: CASSPRDWIVSYTF; CDR3 DNA: TGTGCCAGCAGTCCAAGGGACTGGATTGTGAGCTACACCTTC
D gene: -; clone size: -; CDR3 length: 14; V gene: TRBV7-9; J gene: TRBJ2-4; CDR3 protein: CASSLDEGSGIQYF; CDR3 DNA: TGTGCCAGCAGCTTAGACGAGGGTTCGGGCATTCAGTACTTC
D gene: -; clone size: -; CDR3 length: 13; V gene: TRBV6-1; J gene: TRBJ2-3; CDR3 protein: CASSEGGPDTQYF; CDR3 DNA: TGTGCCAGCAGTGAGGGGGGACCAGATACGCAGTATTTT